A single sample gave rise to the 17 T cell receptor beta chains below, sequenced in a study of cytomegalovirus exposure and HLA in healthy donors (dated by TCRdb to the late 2010s). The library was built by means of the immunoSEQ multiplex PCR assay. A mixture of 60 forward primers for TCR Vbeta segments and 13 reverse primers for TCR Jbeta segments was used in the multiplex PCR. Not all clones reach the TCRdb copy of this immuneACCESS table, which keeps in-frame sequences only. Checked studies attribute under half of the gap to unresolved V genes and leave the rest unexplained. In this sample the table shows 170,000 or so clones, under 85% of which occur a single time. The ten largest clonotypes hold around 1.6% of the sample. The sample comprised PBMCs. These receptors were collected from a man aged 50-60 years in good health and CMV-seronegative.

V and J are TRBV4-3 and TRBJ2-1; perhaps TRBD1 as D (6 bases). The CDR3 runs to 17 residues. V lost 2 bases, J lost 2 bases, and 16 bases lay in between. Germline V gene sequence: CDR1 LGHNA, CDR2 YSLEER. The CDR3 DNA reads TGCGCCAGCAGCCAACAACCCCGGACAGTAACCTACAATGAGCAGTTCTTC. Protein: CASSQQPRTVTYNEQFF.

The rearrangement links TRBV6-5 to TRBJ2-1, with TRBD2 identical over 11 bases. The V gene's germline CDR1 is MNHEY and CDR2 SVGAGI. The CDR3 has 13 amino acids. Germline trimming cut 7 bases from V and 6 bases from J; bases unmatched to any gene: 2. The CDR3 sequence is CASTSGGTNEQFF. Written as DNA, the CDR3 is TGTGCCAGCACTAGCGGGGGGACCAATGAGCAGTTCTTC.

The J gene is TRBJ2-5, the V gene TRBV2; 7 bases are a match to TRBD1. Trimming at V came to 3 bases and at J to 2 bases, leaving 3 bases not matched to a gene. Germline V lookup: CDR1 SNHLY, CDR2 FYNNEI. This CDR3 spans 14 amino acids. The CDR3 loop is CASSDRGSQETQYF. CDR3 DNA sequence: TGTGCCAGCAGTGACAGGGGGTCTCAAGAGACCCAGTACTTC.

The chain uses TRBV18 and TRBJ2-1, with D possibly matching TRBD1 (5 bases). Germline V gene sequence: CDR1 KGHSH, CDR2 LQKENI. The CDR3 consists of 14 residues. V was shortened by 0 bases and J by 8 bases, with 11 bases between the two germline ends. DNA of the CDR3: TGTGCCAGCTCACCACCGGACAAACGGGATGAGCAGTTCTTC. It translates to CASSPPDKRDEQFF.

This clone was recorded only once. The gene calls are TRBV5-8 and TRBJ2-7, with TRBD1 identical over 10 bases. The CDR3 covers 15 residues. After removal of 3 bases from V and 2 bases from J, the junction contained 5 bases not matched to a gene. Germline V CDR1 and CDR2: SGHTS, YDEGEE. This CDR3 reads CASSWGQGTTYEQYF. The DNA for the CDR3 is TGTGCCAGCAGCTGGGGACAGGGGACGACCTACGAGCAGTACTTC. Complete variable domain (other parts from reference TRBV5-8 and TRBJ2-7): EAGVTQSPTHLIKTRGQQATLRCSPISGHTSVYWYQQALGLGLQFLLWYDEGEERNRGNFPPRFSGRQFPNYSSELNVNALELEDSALYLCASSWGQGTTYEQYFGPGTRLTVT.

This clone came up a few times. The gene calls are TRBV27 and TRBJ2-2, with 12 bases matching TRBD2. Trimming at V came to 6 bases and at J to 6 bases, leaving 5 bases not matched to a gene. The CDR3 loop spans 15 amino acids. Germline CDR1 and CDR2: MNHEY and SMNVEV (reference sequence). The CDR3 sequence: CASRLAGGVAGELFF. The CDR3 DNA sequence: TGTGCCAGCAGACTAGCGGGAGGTGTTGCCGGGGAGCTGTTTTTT.

This clone was counted between two and nine times. The chain has TRBV5-1 and TRBJ2-2; tentative D call: TRBD2 (5 bases). This CDR3 contains 14 residues. The V end lost 4 bases, the J end lost 4 bases, and 11 bases lay between the germline ends. CDR1 SGHRS and CDR2 YFSETQ come from the germline V gene. CDR3 loop: CASSPEVFTGELFF. The CDR3 nucleotides read TGCGCCAGCAGCCCGGAGGTTTTCACCGGGGAGCTGTTTTTT. The variable domain in full, completed from reference TRBV5-1 and TRBJ2-2, reads KAGVTQTPRYLIKTRGQQVTLSCSPISGHRSVSWYQQTPGQGLQFLFEYFSETQRNKGNFPGRFSGRQFSNSRSEMNVSTLELGDSALYLCASSPEVFTGELFFGEGSRLTVL.

The count of this clone is one. The CDR3 DNA sequence: TGTGCCAGCAGTTACTCAAGGACTATCCAAGAGACCCAGTACTTC. Its protein is CASSYSRTIQETQYF. The chain links TRBV6-5 to TRBJ2-5, with D possibly matching TRBD2 (6 bases). The CDR3 is made up of 15 amino acids. Trimming shortened V by 0 bases and J by 1 base, and 9 bases separated the two germline ends. Germline V gives CDR1 MNHEY, CDR2 SVGAGI.

This chain uses TRBV4-2 with TRBJ1-2; unclear D gene. This CDR3 spans 14 amino acids. Germline V lookup: CDR1 LGHNA, CDR2 YNFKEQ. The germline V and J ends were trimmed by 1 base and 5 bases, with 11 bases remaining between them. In DNA form, the CDR3 reads TGTGCCAGCAGCCAAGCTGCCTACTCTTATGGCTACACCTTC. This encodes CASSQAAYSYGYTF.

The genes are TRBV28 and TRBJ2-7; 7 bases line up with TRBD2. There are 15 residues in the CDR3. Germline CDR1 reads MDHEN; CDR2 reads SYDVKM. V lost 4 bases and J lost 0; bases outside the gene matches: 6. The DNA of the CDR3 is TGTGCCAGCAGTTCAGGCGGGAGCCCCTCCTACGAGCAGTACTTC. It is translated as CASSSGGSPSYEQYF.

V gene TRBV14 combines with J gene TRBJ1-2; D is perhaps TRBD1 (5 bases). The CDR3 has 15 amino acids. The germline gives CDR1 SGHDN, CDR2 FVKESK. The V gene lost 4 bases and the J gene lost 5 bases, with 17 bases spanning the gap. This CDR3 is CASSPLVGQLYGYTF. DNA for the CDR3: TGTGCCAGCAGCCCCCTGGTGGGGCAGCTGTATGGCTACACCTTC.

This chain links TRBV6-5 with TRBJ1-2; D unresolved. Trimming removed 11 bases from V and 5 bases from J, with 15 bases in between. CDR3 size: 12 residues. Germline V gives CDR1 MNHEY, CDR2 SVGAGI. CDR3 nucleotides: TGTGCCTCAGCTTCGGGAGGATATGGCTACACCTTC. Translating it yields CASASGGYGYTF.

There are a few counts of this clone. The V call is TRBV4-3, the J call TRBJ1-1, with a weak D call TRBD1 (5 bases). The CDR3 is 14 amino acids. CDR1 and CDR2 (germline): LGHNA, YSLEER. V was pared by 4 bases and J by 1 base, with 10 bases between. In DNA form, the CDR3 reads TGCGCCAGCAGCCGGGGGGGTGGGAACACTGAAGCTTTCTTT. Translated, it gives CASSRGGGNTEAFF.

Remarks on this clone: The junction shows a germline mismatch at one end, possibly a read error. The chain uses TRBV4-3 and TRBJ2-1; 7 positions agree with TRBD2. This CDR3 is built from 15 residues. The germline CDR1 and CDR2 sequences are LGHNA and YSLEER. In DNA form, the CDR3 reads TGCGCCAGCAGCCAAAAGCGGGAAGGGTACAATGGGCAGTTCTTC. Encoded protein: CASSQKREGYNGQFF.

The rearrangement joins TRBV15 to TRBJ1-1, with TRBD1 matching over 8 bases. This CDR3 has 14 amino acids. Germline loops: CDR1 LNHNV, CDR2 YYDKDF (reference sequence). V was clipped by 3 bases and J by 11 bases; unmatched bases: 11. The CDR3: CATSSDGTGRFAFF. Written as DNA, the CDR3 is TGTGCCACCAGCAGTGACGGGACAGGTCGTTTTGCTTTCTTT.

This chain joins TRBV28 and TRBJ2-1, with D possibly matching TRBD1 (5 bases). Germline values: CDR1 MDHEN, CDR2 SYDVKM. The CDR3 has 16 amino acids. V was pared by 5 bases and J by 1 base, with 15 bases between. The CDR3 sequence is CASSLFTAGSYNEQFF. The CDR3 DNA reads as TGTGCCAGCAGTCTGTTCACAGCAGGGTCCTACAATGAGCAGTTCTTC. Drawing the rest from reference TRBV28 and TRBJ2-1, the complete variable domain is DVKVTQSSRYLVKRTGEKVFLECVQDMDHENMFWYRQDPGLGLRLIYFSYDVKMKEKGDIPEGYSVSREKKERFSLILESASTNQTSMYLCASSLFTAGSYNEQFFGPGTRLTVL.

This chain links TRBV5-6 with TRBJ2-1; 12 nucleotides align to TRBD2. Looked up from germline, CDR1 is SGHDT and CDR2 is YYEEEE. V was pared by 4 bases and J by 8 bases, with 10 bases of the junction left unmatched. This CDR3 is built from 16 residues. The CDR3 loop reads CASSQILAGGPHEQFF. The CDR3 DNA sequence: TGTGCCAGCAGCCAGATACTAGCGGGAGGCCCCCATGAGCAGTTCTTC.